This T cell receptor (beta chain) was identified in a study of beta chain features in type 1 diabetes. Study context: Healthy donors and patients had similar age, gender and cell yields. Study results and caveats: PCR could preferentially amplify shorter templates, alike in patients and controls. An over-representation of cells with high TCR expression could result from cDNA sequencing.

Expressed TCRB transcripts got sequenced, as all isolated RNA was reverse transcribed. Measured with immunoSEQ multiplex PCR; TCRdb has only the in-frame clones, and not every one. Found here are around 240,000 clones, under 70% of them singletons; the top ten hold roughly 0.048%. The V and J ends lost 4 bases and 1 base respectively, with 9 bases between them. This CDR3 is 14 amino acids long. From germline, CDR1 is SGHDT and CDR2 YYEEEE. For this clone: The antigen is unknown. Other DNA sequences in the same sample also yield this CDR3.

The rearrangement uses TRBV5-6 and TRBJ2-1; perhaps TRBD1 as D (5 bases). The sample consisted of naive CD4+ T cells from blood. The source of this sequence is a man in his thirties or forties in good health. CDR3 coding DNA: TGTGCCAGCAGCCAAGACAGATCCTACAATGAGCAGTTCTTC. It translates to CASSQDRSYNEQFF.